The clone carrying this T cell receptor beta chain showed up just a few times. Its antigen is not known. RNA transcripts provided the source from which TCR beta CDR3 regions were amplified. First-round RT-PCR with HTBI primers amplified the TCR CDR3 region. MiXCR, run by TCRdb on the multiplex PCR reads, gives a single entry per CDR3 protein. The data contain about 400,000 distinct CDR3 sequences, about a sixth of them seen just once; the ten biggest clones take up 25% to 30%. These data come from a study of T cells in Graves' hyperthyroidism and ophthalmopathy. Study-wide results and caveats: A 13 V-J model separated ophthalmopathy from stable hyperthyroidism.

V was cut by 4 bases and J by 0 bases, with 7 bases left in between. CDR3 length equals 13 residues. CDR1 ENHRY and CDR2 SYGVKD come from the germline V gene. This clonotype originated in a woman aged 18 to 35 with Graves' hyperthyroidism that later progressed to Graves' ophthalmopathy. This sequence joins TRBV10-3 and TRBJ2-7, with a weak D call TRBD1 (5 bases). Source material: blood. DNA of the CDR3: TGTGCCATCAGTGTTGACAGCTCCTACGAGCAGTACTTC. Its protein is CAISVDSSYEQYF.